This TCR beta chain was profiled in a study of blood T cell repertoires in COVID-19. Study-wide context: Samples of COVID-19 (acute and convalescent) were obtained from the United States, Italy and Spain.

Assay: immunoSEQ multiplex PCR; the TCRdb copy retains only in-frame clones and omits some. The repertoire has about 120,000 clones, approximately 80% of them found once; the top ten carry 3.5% to 4%. This CDR3 comprises 15 residues. The germline V gene has CDR1 SGHAT and CDR2 FQDESV (reference sequence). V lost 3 bases, J lost 0 bases, and 9 bases lay in between. The clonotype was recovered from a woman between 45 and 65 years old with acute or convalescent COVID-19. This rearrangement joins TRBV11-1 to TRBJ2-1; D remains unclear. Sequences were obtained from peripheral blood. The CDR3 sequence: CASSFDGDSYNEQFF. DNA of the CDR3: TGTGCCAGCAGCTTTGACGGAGACTCCTACAATGAGCAGTTCTTC.